Listed here are 17 T cell receptor beta chains from one sample, sequenced in a study of blood T cell repertoires in COVID-19. The data were produced by immunoSEQ multiplex PCR, yet TCRdb's version contains in-frame clones alone and is incomplete. The table includes around 68,000 clones, roughly 93% detected once. Material for sequencing was peripheral blood. The receptors here all came from a human donor in a cohort sampled during active COVID-19.

The rearrangement links TRBV18 to TRBJ1-1; 10 bases align to TRBD1. The length of the CDR3 is 15 residues. Unmatched junction bases numbered 6, after V lost 7 bases and J lost 1 base. Germline CDR1 is KGHSH and CDR2 is LQKENI. CDR3 bases: TGTGCCAGCTTCACGGGACAGGGGCGGAACACTGAAGCTTTCTTT. This translates into CASFTGQGRNTEAFF.

The chain recombines TRBV5-4 with TRBJ1-4; 7 positions match TRBD1. Germline CDR1 reads SGHNT; CDR2 reads YYREEE (reference sequence). Germline trimming cut 4 bases from V and 2 bases from J; bases unmatched to any gene: 5. The CDR3 sequence is 15 residues long. CDR3 sequence (DNA): TGTGCCAGCAGCCTAGGACAGGCTACTAATGAAAAACTGTTTTTT. Protein: CASSLGQATNEKLFF.

In this sample, this clone turned up once. The CDR3, as DNA: TGTGCCAGCAAAAAGGGACTGTCAGATTTATCTTCTCAGTTCTTC. This sequence encodes CASKKGLSDLSSQFF. The chain is built from TRBV2 and TRBJ2-1; TRBD2 is a possible D gene (6 bases). The ends were cut back, 7 bases at V and 13 bases at J, with 26 bases in the middle. The length of the CDR3 is 15 residues. The germline CDR1 and CDR2 sequences are SNHLY and FYNNEI.

The chain joins TRBV5-4 to TRBJ1-4; 9 positions match TRBD1. V shed 4 bases, J shed 8 bases, and the junction held 9 bases outside the gene matches. This CDR3 spans 15 amino acids. Germline CDR1 and CDR2: SGHNT and YYREEE (reference sequence). CDR3 sequence: CASSLLGQGREKLFF. The CDR3 DNA reads as TGTGCCAGCAGCCTACTAGGACAGGGGAGGGAAAAACTGTTTTTT.

The chain couples TRBV19 to TRBJ2-2, with 10 bases matching TRBD1. The CDR3 runs 17 residues. CDR1 and CDR2 (germline): LNHDA, SQIVND (reference sequence). The V and J ends lost 4 bases and 6 bases, in that order; junction bases with no gene match: 11. The CDR3 DNA reads as TGTGCCAGTAGTAGAGGACAGGGGGAGGGGACCGCCGGGGAGCTGTTTTTT. Translating it yields CASSRGQGEGTAGELFF.

This chain connects TRBV4-2 to TRBJ2-5; D is uncertain. Germline CDR1 and CDR2: LGHNA and YNFKEQ. V lost 1 base, J lost 2 bases, and 14 bases lay in between. This CDR3 has 16 amino acids. The CDR3 DNA reads as TGTGCCAGCAGCCAAGCCCTAATAGCCGGGCAAGAGACCCAGTACTTC. Its protein product is CASSQALIAGQETQYF.

The rearrangement joins TRBV7-2 to TRBJ2-1, with D unclear. CDR3 size: 15 residues. The germline V gene encodes CDR1 SGHTA and CDR2 FQGNSA. V was clipped by 0 bases and J by 0 bases, with 6 bases between them. The CDR3 reads CASSLAASSYNEQFF. CDR3 DNA sequence: TGTGCCAGCAGCTTAGCGGCAAGCTCCTACAATGAGCAGTTCTTC.

The chain uses TRBV19 and TRBJ2-3; D possibly corresponds to TRBD2 (6 bases). The ends were cut back, 0 bases at V and 1 base at J, with 8 bases in the middle. CDR1 and CDR2 (germline): LNHDA, SQIVND (reference sequence). The CDR3 is made up of 15 amino acids. As DNA, the CDR3 is TGTGCCAGTAGTATAGATCCGGGGGGCACAGATACGCAGTATTTT. This encodes CASSIDPGGTDTQYF.

This clone turned up a few times. The genes are TRBV28 and TRBJ1-5, with a possible D match to TRBD1 (5 bases). CDR3 length: 16 residues. The V gene's germline CDR1 is MDHEN and CDR2 SYDVKM. V lost 7 bases and J lost 5, with 21 bases in between. The CDR3: CASTPFQGTGYQPQHF. The CDR3 bases are TGTGCCAGCACCCCGTTTCAGGGCACGGGCTATCAGCCCCAGCATTTT.

This rearrangement joins TRBV4-3 to TRBJ2-1; perhaps TRBD2 as D (6 bases). Germline V gene lookup returns CDR1 LGHNA and CDR2 YSLEER. The CDR3 contains 17 residues. Trimming removed 1 base at V and 2 bases at J, with 15 bases between. The CDR3 sequence is CASSQGGFGGTYNEQFF. The CDR3 DNA sequence: TGCGCCAGCAGCCAAGGGGGTTTTGGGGGGACCTACAATGAGCAGTTCTTC.

The sample holds one count of this clone. The chain uses TRBV25-1 and TRBJ2-7; D unclear. Germline values: CDR1 MGHDK, CDR2 SYGVNS. Trimming removed 5 bases at V and 4 bases at J, with 6 bases between. The length of the CDR3 is 11 residues. CDR3 amino acids: CASSQYYEQYF. The CDR3 DNA reads TGTGCCAGCAGTCAGTATTACGAGCAGTACTTC.

The rearrangement joins TRBV2 to TRBJ2-1; 11 bases are a match to TRBD1. CDR3 length: 14 amino acids. CDR1 SNHLY and CDR2 FYNNEI come from the germline V gene. The J segment lost 8 bases and the V segment lost 8 bases, leaving 8 bases of the junction unmatched. CDR3 sequence (DNA): TGTGCCAGCCGGGGGTGGGACAGGGGGTATGAGCAGTTCTTC. Its protein product is CASRGWDRGYEQFF.

The V and J genes are TRBV6-5 and TRBJ2-5; 7 bases are shared with TRBD1. V lost 6 bases, J lost 2 bases, and 9 bases stayed unmatched. Germline CDR1 MNHEY, CDR2 SVGAGI. CDR3 length: 15 residues. CDR3 coding DNA: TGTGCCAGCAGACGAAAGACAGGGCCTCAAGAGACCCAGTACTTC. It specifies CASRRKTGPQETQYF.

This clone was found once. The CDR3 bases are TGCGCCAGCAGCCAGGGACTAGGGAACAATGAGCAGTTCTTC. As protein: CASSQGLGNNEQFF. The chain uses TRBV4-1 and TRBJ2-1; 8 bases align to TRBD2. In germline, CDR1 is MGHRA, CDR2 YSYEKL. With V trimmed by 3 bases and J by 5 bases, 3 bases remained unmatched. CDR3 length: 14 amino acids.

The chain carries TRBV11-3 and TRBJ1-2; 10 bases match TRBD1. Trimming took 5 bases from V and 2 from J; bases not matched to a gene: 8. This CDR3 spans 16 amino acids. Germline V gene sequence: CDR1 SGHNT, CDR2 YENEEA. The CDR3, as DNA: TGTGCCAGCAGCCCCGGAACGGACAGGGGGAACTATGGCTACACCTTC. Translation: CASSPGTDRGNYGYTF.

This rearrangement joins TRBV27 to TRBJ1-1, with 9 bases identical to TRBD1. CDR1 is MNHEY, CDR2 SMNVEV, per germline (reference sequence). CDR3 length: 13 residues. The V gene end was trimmed by 2 bases and the J gene end by 7 bases; junction bases not matched to a gene: 2. In DNA form, the CDR3 reads TGTGCCAGCAGTTTAAGGACAGGGGTTGAAGCTTTCTTT. Its protein product is CASSLRTGVEAFF.

The chain combines TRBV7-9 with TRBJ2-7; the D gene is possibly TRBD1 (5 bases). V was clipped by 5 bases and J by 3 bases, with 23 bases between them. Germline loops: CDR1 SEHNR, CDR2 FQNEAQ (reference sequence). The CDR3 runs to 17 residues. CDR3 sequence: CASSPISTGPGHYEQYF. The CDR3 region has the DNA TGTGCCAGCAGCCCAATCTCCACCGGGCCAGGGCACTACGAGCAGTACTTC. The full variable domain, with the rest looked up from reference TRBV7-9 and TRBJ2-7, is DTGVSQNPRHKITKRGQNVTFRCDPISEHNRLYWYRQTLGQGPEFLTYFQNEAQLEKSRLLSDRFSAERPKGSFSTLEIQRTEQGDSAMYLCASSPISTGPGHYEQYFGPGTRLTVT.